This TCR beta chain was found in a study of regulatory T cells in long-lasting Graves disease. Germline values: CDR1 SQVTM, CDR2 ANQGSEA. V was clipped by 7 bases and J by 2 bases, with 11 bases between them. This CDR3 spans 12 amino acids. In its sample, this clonotype was seen many times. Its antigen is not identified. With iRepertoire HTBI primers and Arm-PCR of CDR3 regions, TCR beta libraries were built. MiXCR, applied by TCRdb to the multiplex PCR reads, yields one record per CDR3 protein. The table has some 400,000 distinct CDR3 sequences, about 15% seen once. Time point in this sample: newly diagnosed GD, antithyroid drugs for less than 3 months. Isolated PBMC RNA provided the starting material for the TCR library. Notes on the study in general: There was favoring of TRBV28, TRBJ1-2 and TRBJ2-5 in persistent disease.

The same specimen was also included in a second study, on T cells in Graves' hyperthyroidism and ophthalmopathy.

The J gene is TRBJ1-1, the V gene TRBV29-1; TRBD1 is a possible D gene (5 bases). This material consisted of peripheral blood mononuclear cells (PBMCs), taken at new diagnosis, from a patient treated with antithyroid drugs. The TCR was taken from a woman aged 25-40 years with Graves disease. Here the CDR3 reads CSGGEVNTEAFF. In DNA, the CDR3 is TGCAGCGGGGGGGAGGTAAACACTGAAGCTTTCTTT.